A selection of T cell receptor beta chains follows, all from one sample in a study of T cells after posttransplantation cyclophosphamide. Repertoires were generated with immunoSEQ multiplex PCR, while TCRdb's copy carries only in-frame clones and drops some. Among about 32,000 clones, roughly nine tenths were seen once, and the ten largest hold 0.095% to 0.12%. Source material: naive CD4+ T cells sorted from blood. The source of these receptors is a man aged 25 to 45 in good health and a related stem cell transplant donor. CDR3s include the opening cysteine and the closing phenylalanine or tryptophan. A D gene is named only where the DNA matches it firmly. Size tells how often a clone was seen (once, few, many) or the class of an expanded clone, and some rows leave it out.

d_call	clone_size	v_call	j_call	cdr3_aa	cdr3_nt
TRBD1	-	TRBV6-1	TRBJ1-2	CASSESGTARLYGYTF	TGTGCCAGCAGTGAGTCAGGGACAGCCCGGTTGTATGGCTACACCTTC
TRBD1	-	TRBV28	TRBJ1-2	CATPDRGNYGYTF	TGTGCCACCCCGGACAGGGGAAACTATGGCTACACCTTC
-	-	TRBV28	TRBJ1-3	CASTSFSGNTIYF	TGTGCCAGCACCTCGTTCTCTGGAAACACCATATATTTT
-	-	TRBV19	TRBJ2-5	CASSAWDLGRAQYF	TGTGCCAGTAGTGCCTGGGACTTAGGTAGGGCCCAGTACTTC
TRBD1	-	TRBV27	TRBJ2-7	CASSLDRGQTYEQYF	TGTGCCAGCAGTCTGGACAGGGGCCAAACCTACGAGCAGTACTTC
-	-	TRBV6-1	TRBJ1-4	CASSEVRGSGNEKLFF	TGTGCCAGCAGTGAAGTCCGGGGGTCCGGTAATGAAAAACTGTTTTTT
TRBD2	-	TRBV18	TRBJ2-3	CASSPLGLAGYTDTQYF	TGTGCCAGCTCACCTCTAGGACTAGCGGGGTACACAGATACGCAGTATTTT
-	-	TRBV6-6	TRBJ2-6	CASTISSGSGANVLTF	TGTGCCAGCACCATTTCGTCGGGATCAGGGGCCAACGTCCTGACTTTC
-	-	TRBV6-5	TRBJ1-6	CASSGRMYNSPLHF	TGTGCCAGCAGCGGCAGGATGTATAATTCACCCCTCCACTTT
-	-	TRBV5-1	TRBJ2-7	CASSLDPGSYEQYF	TGCGCCAGCAGCTTGGATCCAGGCTCTTACGAGCAGTACTTC
TRBD1	-	TRBV11-2	TRBJ1-3	CASSPRDRDPGNTIYF	TGTGCCAGCAGCCCTAGGGACAGGGACCCTGGAAACACCATATATTTT
-	-	TRBV25-1	TRBJ1-1	CASAGRRTEAFF	TGTGCCAGCGCAGGGCGACGCACTGAAGCTTTCTTT
-	-	TRBV6-5	TRBJ1-1	CASSYTDGLNTEAFF	TGTGCCAGCAGTTACACAGACGGATTGAACACTGAAGCTTTCTTT
TRBD2	-	TRBV4-2	TRBJ2-1	CASSRWTSGGDSYNEQFF	TGTGCCAGCAGCCGCTGGACTAGCGGGGGGGACTCCTACAATGAGCAGTTCTTC
TRBD2	-	TRBV5-5	TRBJ2-5	CASSLTSGGEKTQYF	TGTGCCAGCAGCTTGACTAGCGGGGGGGAAAAGACCCAGTACTTC
-	once	TRBV9	TRBJ1-6	CASSVDRGPLHF	TGTGCCAGCAGCGTTGATCGGGGACCCCTCCACTTT
TRBD2	-	TRBV10-1	TRBJ2-3	CASSRYPLAGGADTQYF	TGCGCCAGCAGTCGGTACCCTCTAGCGGGGGGGGCAGATACGCAGTATTTT
TRBD1	-	TRBV19	TRBJ1-6	CASSAGTGVNSPLHF	TGTGCCAGTAGTGCAGGGACAGGGGTTAATTCACCCCTCCACTTT
-	-	TRBV25-1	TRBJ1-5	CASSETGHNQPQHF	TGTGCCAGCAGTGAAACAGGGCACAATCAGCCCCAGCATTTT
-	-	TRBV7-3	TRBJ1-6	CASSLSGRNSPLHF	TGTGCCAGCAGCCTTTCGGGGAGGAATTCACCCCTCCACTTT
TRBD1	-	TRBV11-3	TRBJ2-3	CASSLRTGVDTQYF	TGTGCCAGCAGCTTAAGGACAGGGGTAGATACGCAGTATTTT
-	few	TRBV6-5	TRBJ2-7	CASSLGRSSYEQYF	TGTGCCAGCAGTTTGGGCAGGTCCTCCTACGAGCAGTACTTC